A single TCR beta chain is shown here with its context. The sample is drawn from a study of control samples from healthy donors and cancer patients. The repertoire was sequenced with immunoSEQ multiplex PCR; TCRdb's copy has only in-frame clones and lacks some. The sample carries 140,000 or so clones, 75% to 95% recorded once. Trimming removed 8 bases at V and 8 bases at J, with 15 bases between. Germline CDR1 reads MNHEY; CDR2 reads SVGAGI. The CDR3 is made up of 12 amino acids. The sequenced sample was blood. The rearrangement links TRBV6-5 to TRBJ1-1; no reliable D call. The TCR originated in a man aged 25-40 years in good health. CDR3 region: CASGQNQVEAFF. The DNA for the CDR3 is TGTGCCAGCGGGCAGAACCAGGTGGAAGCTTTCTTT.